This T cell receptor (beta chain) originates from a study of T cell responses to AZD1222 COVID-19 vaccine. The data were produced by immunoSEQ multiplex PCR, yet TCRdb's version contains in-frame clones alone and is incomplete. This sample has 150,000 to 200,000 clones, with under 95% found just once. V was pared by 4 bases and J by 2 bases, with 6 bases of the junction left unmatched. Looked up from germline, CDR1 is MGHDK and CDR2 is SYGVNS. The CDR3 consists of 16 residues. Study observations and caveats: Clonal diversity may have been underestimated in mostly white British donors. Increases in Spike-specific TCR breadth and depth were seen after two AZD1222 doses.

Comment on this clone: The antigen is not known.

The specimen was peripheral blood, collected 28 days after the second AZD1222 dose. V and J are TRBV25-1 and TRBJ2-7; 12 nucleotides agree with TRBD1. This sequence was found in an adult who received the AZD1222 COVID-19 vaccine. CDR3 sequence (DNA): TGTGCCAGCAGTGCAGAGGGACAGGGGGCCCCCTACGAGCAGTACTTC. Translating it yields CASSAEGQGAPYEQYF.